The 27 T cell receptor beta chains below all came from one sample that was sequenced in a study of CD8+CD57+ T cells in acquired aplastic anemia. CD8+CD57+ cell expansion had been shown by flow cytometry in patients chosen for sequencing. Genomic DNA constituted the template upon which TCR beta VDJ and CDR3 profiling was performed. MiXCR, run by TCRdb on the reads, gives a single entry per CDR3 protein. The sample carries under 250,000 distinct CDR3 sequences, around half recorded once. Sequencing was done on a sample of sorted CD4+, CD8+, or CD8+CD57+ T cells (not recorded which) from PBMCs. All receptors derive from a human donor with aplastic anemia.

Concerning this clonotype itself: A much larger clonotype is one base distant, so this may be a read error. The CDR3 spells CASSQTDTANTGKLFF. CDR3 DNA: TGTGCCAGCAGCCAGACTGACACCGCGAACACCGGGAAGCTGTTTTTT. This sequence joins TRBV5-1 and TRBJ2-2; perhaps TRBD2 as D (5 bases). The CDR3 extends over 16 amino acids. Germline V lookup: CDR1 SGHRS, CDR2 YFSETQ.

Ten or more counts support this clonotype. The rearrangement joins TRBV29-1 to TRBJ2-7; TRBD1 matches at 9 bases. V was clipped by 0 bases and J by 6 bases; unmatched bases: 6. The CDR3 spans 14 residues. CDR1 and CDR2 (germline): SQVTM, ANQGSEA. In DNA form, the CDR3 reads TGCAGCGTTGAAGACTTGGACAGGGGAGGCGAGCAGTACTTC. This translates into CSVEDLDRGGEQYF.

The chain is built from TRBV29-1 and TRBJ2-5; D gene uncertain. Trimming took 1 base from V and 0 from J, leaving 6 bases between them. Germline V CDR1 and CDR2: SQVTM, ANQGSEA. This CDR3 contains 13 residues. Here the CDR3 reads CSVEGSNQETQYF. CDR3 DNA sequence: TGCAGCGTTGAAGGGAGTAACCAAGAGACCCAGTACTTC.

V and J are TRBV20-1 and TRBJ1-5, with D perhaps matching TRBD1 (5 bases). Germline V gene data show CDR1 as DFQATT and CDR2 as SNEGSKA (reference sequence). V dropped 1 base and J dropped 6 bases, with 16 bases sitting between them. The CDR3 covers 15 residues. The CDR3: CSARVAGALGQPQHF. In DNA form, the CDR3 reads TGCAGTGCTAGAGTCGCCGGGGCTTTAGGTCAGCCCCAGCATTTT.

The V and J genes are TRBV24-1 and TRBJ2-1; perhaps TRBD1 as D (5 bases). CDR3 size: 15 residues. Trimming cost V 11 bases and J 5 bases, with 21 bases left between them. CDR1 is KGHDR and CDR2 is SFDVKD in the germline V gene. CDR3 sequence (DNA): TGTGCCAGCGAAGGACACGGGTCAATCGACAATGAGCAGTTCTTC. This translates into CASEGHGSIDNEQFF.

This clonotype was seen repeatedly, ten times or more. The chain carries TRBV9 and TRBJ2-1; 11 bases agree with TRBD2. This CDR3 comprises 14 residues. Per the germline V gene, CDR1 is SGDLS and CDR2 is YYNGEE. Unmatched junction bases numbered 4, after V lost 4 bases and J lost 7 bases. CDR3 amino acids: CASSPWTSGNEQFF. The DNA of the CDR3 is TGTGCCAGCAGCCCCTGGACTAGCGGGAATGAGCAGTTCTTC.

This clonotype was counted only a few times. The chain uses TRBV7-9 and TRBJ2-7; possible D gene TRBD1, 9 bases. Germline V gene sequence: CDR1 SEHNR, CDR2 FQNEAQ (reference sequence). The CDR3 contains 16 residues. Trimming removed 4 bases from V and 7 bases from J, with 23 bases in between. The CDR3 here is CASSSGGDRVRWEQYF. CDR3 bases: TGTGCCAGCAGCTCCGGGGGGGACAGGGTTCGTTGGGAGCAGTACTTC. Full variable domain (remainder filled in from reference TRBV7-9 and TRBJ2-7): DTGVSQNPRHKITKRGQNVTFRCDPISEHNRLYWYRQTLGQGPEFLTYFQNEAQLEKSRLLSDRFSAERPKGSFSTLEIQRTEQGDSAMYLCASSSGGDRVRWEQYFGPGTRLTVT.

This clonotype was recorded at least ten times. The chain has TRBV14 and TRBJ2-3; D uncertain. The CDR3 runs 13 residues. Germline V lookup: CDR1 SGHDN, CDR2 FVKESK. V lost 6 bases to trimming and J lost 0 bases, with 7 bases between them. The CDR3 loop is CASREVSTDTQYF. The CDR3 coding sequence is TGTGCCAGCAGGGAAGTTAGCACAGATACGCAGTATTTT.

This chain links TRBV10-1 with TRBJ2-1; no clear D. Per the germline V gene, CDR1 is WNHNN and CDR2 is SYGVQD (reference sequence). The V end was cut by 4 bases, the J end by 6 bases, with 10 bases between. The CDR3 totals 13 residues. CDR3 sequence (DNA): TGCGCCAGCAGTGTAACACCGTCCAATGAGCAGTTCTTC. Its translation is CASSVTPSNEQFF.

This clonotype was observed many times. V is TRBV24-1 and J is TRBJ2-2, with 9 bases aligning to TRBD1. CDR1 is KGHDR, CDR2 SFDVKD, per germline. The CDR3 extends over 15 amino acids. V dropped 6 bases and J dropped 4; count of bases not matched to a gene: 5. CDR3 in amino acids: CATSLTGGSTGELFF. DNA for the CDR3: TGTGCCACCAGTCTGACAGGGGGGAGCACCGGGGAGCTGTTTTTT.

The chain combines TRBV7-6 with TRBJ2-5; D might be TRBD1 (5 bases). The CDR3 covers 12 residues. V lost 1 base and J 7 bases, leaving 7 bases between the germline ends. Germline V gives CDR1 SGHVS, CDR2 FNYEAQ. CDR3 nucleotide sequence: TGTGCCAGCAGCTTAGGGGGCGTGACCCAGTACTTC. As protein: CASSLGGVTQYF.

The chain is built from TRBV28 and TRBJ2-4; 7 positions match TRBD1. Germline loops: CDR1 MDHEN, CDR2 SYDVKM. The CDR3 totals 14 residues. V lost 6 bases, J lost 7 bases, and 9 bases stayed unmatched. The chain's CDR3 is CASSQRQGLNIQYF. The DNA of the CDR3 is TGTGCCAGCAGCCAACGACAGGGCCTGAACATTCAGTACTTC.

This chain links TRBV7-9 with TRBJ2-1; 7 bases fit TRBD1. CDR1 SEHNR and CDR2 FQNEAQ come from the germline V gene (reference sequence). The CDR3 is 18 amino acids. The V segment lost 1 base and the J segment 6 bases; nucleotides outside the gene matches: 15. The CDR3 is CASSLEAGRGPYPNEQFF. The DNA of the CDR3 is TGTGCCAGCAGCTTAGAAGCCGGAAGGGGGCCCTACCCCAATGAGCAGTTCTTC.

This clonotype was detected ten times or more. The chain couples TRBV5-8 to TRBJ2-7, with 9 bases aligning to TRBD2. The CDR3 contains 14 residues. Germline CDR1 SGHTS, CDR2 YDEGEE. Trimming cost V 9 bases and J 3 bases; bases outside gene matches: 10. The CDR3 region is CANPQSGRFYEQYF. DNA of the CDR3: TGTGCCAACCCCCAGAGCGGGAGGTTCTACGAGCAGTACTTC.

With regard to this clonotype: No DNA is shown, since the ends of the CDR3 on it are uncertain; the CDR3 is the one TCRdb lists. The V gene is TRBV7-3, the J gene TRBJ2-3; the table names TRBD2, a call not compared with the DNA. The V gene's germline CDR1 is SGHTA and CDR2 FQGTGA. The CDR3 is made up of 14 amino acids, end residues included. The CDR3 region is CACSARAGADTQYF.

The rearrangement joins TRBV5-6 to TRBJ2-7; 8 nucleotides line up with TRBD1. With V trimmed by 4 bases and J by 2 bases, 2 bases remained unmatched. The CDR3 loop spans 13 amino acids. CDR1 and CDR2 from the germline V gene are SGHDT and YYEEEE. CDR3 in amino acids: CASSKGQAYEQYF. The CDR3 bases are TGTGCCAGCAGCAAGGGACAGGCCTACGAGCAGTACTTC.

This clonotype has a handful of counts. This rearrangement joins TRBV25-1 to TRBJ1-5; 9 bases fit TRBD1. The trim removed 0 bases at V and 6 bases at J, leaving 6 bases unmatched. The V gene's germline CDR1 is MGHDK and CDR2 SYGVNS. The CDR3 is 16 amino acids. CDR3 coding DNA: TGTGCCAGCAGTGAATACGGGACAGGGATCGGTCAGCCCCAGCATTTT. Translating it yields CASSEYGTGIGQPQHF.

The chain combines TRBV13 with TRBJ1-1; possibly TRBD1 for D (5 bases). V was clipped by 3 bases and J by 3 bases, with 14 bases between them. Germline V gene data show CDR1 as PRHDT and CDR2 as FYEKMQ (reference sequence). This CDR3 comprises 15 residues. CDR3 coding DNA: TGTGCCAGCAGCTTCCTCGGGGGGGGAGACACTGAAGCTTTCTTT. This translates into CASSFLGGGDTEAFF.

The chain recombines TRBV5-1 with TRBJ2-3, with 7 bases aligning to TRBD2. V shed 4 bases and J 2 bases; nucleotides not matched to a gene: 10. CDR1 and CDR2 from the germline V gene are SGHRS and YFSETQ. The CDR3 is made up of 16 amino acids. In nucleotides, the CDR3 is TGCGCCAGCAGCCTCGGGATAGCGGGCTCCACAGATACGCAGTATTTT. It codes for CASSLGIAGSTDTQYF.

In this sample, this clonotype turned up many times. The chain is built from TRBV9 and TRBJ2-7; 11 nucleotides agree with TRBD2. V was pared by 0 bases and J by 2 bases, with 7 bases of the junction left unmatched. Germline V gives CDR1 SGDLS, CDR2 YYNGEE. CDR3 length equals 17 residues. CDR3 loop: CASSVGSLAGVTYEQYF. CDR3 DNA sequence: TGTGCCAGCAGCGTAGGGTCACTAGCGGGAGTAACCTACGAGCAGTACTTC.

V and J are TRBV7-8 and TRBJ1-4; D possibly corresponds to TRBD1 (6 bases). In germline, CDR1 is SGHVS, CDR2 FQNEAQ. The ends were cut back, 5 bases at V and 3 bases at J, with 16 bases in the middle. The CDR3 sequence is 16 residues long. The CDR3 loop is CASSLGQSPSNEKLFF. In DNA form, the CDR3 reads TGTGCCAGCAGCCTCGGACAGTCGCCTTCTAATGAAAAACTGTTTTTT.

This clonotype was observed a few times. The chain is built from TRBV7-9 and TRBJ2-7; D call uncertain. This CDR3 is 12 amino acids long. Germline V CDR1 and CDR2: SEHNR, FQNEAQ (reference sequence). V was cut by 4 bases and J by 5 bases, with 9 bases left in between. The chain's CDR3 is CASSSQGHEQYF. CDR3 in DNA: TGTGCCAGCAGCTCCCAAGGGCACGAGCAGTACTTC.

This clonotype came up many times. The CDR3 spells CASSQEGTGIGELFF. CDR3 DNA: TGTGCCAGCAGCCAAGAGGGGACAGGGATAGGGGAGCTGTTTTTT. V and J are TRBV14 and TRBJ2-2; 9 positions agree with TRBD1. J lost 8 bases, V lost 0 bases, and 4 bases had no gene match. This CDR3 comprises 15 residues. The germline gives CDR1 SGHDN, CDR2 FVKESK.

The V call is TRBV19, the J call TRBJ1-2; D call uncertain. The germline V and J ends were trimmed by 2 bases and 8 bases, with 18 bases remaining between them. The germline V gene has CDR1 LNHDA and CDR2 SQIVND (reference sequence). The CDR3 is 15 amino acids. The CDR3: CASSINPTVRLGYTF. The DNA for the CDR3 is TGTGCCAGTAGTATAAATCCGACCGTAAGATTAGGCTACACCTTC.

With regard to this clonotype: One end of the junction fails to match germline, which may point to a read error. The gene calls are TRBV10-3 and TRBJ1-2; D might be TRBD1 (6 bases). CDR3 length: 15 residues. CDR1 and CDR2 (germline): ENHRY, SYGVKD. CDR3 in amino acids: CASSYSPTGLGGYTF. The CDR3 DNA sequence: TGTGCCAGCAGTTACTCCCCCACAGGGCTAGGTGGCTACACCTTC.

CDR3 nucleotide sequence: TGTGCCAGTAGTCGCCAGGGTCTCGGGCAGCCCCAGCATTTT. It is translated as CASSRQGLGQPQHF. The rearrangement joins TRBV19 to TRBJ1-5, with TRBD1 as a possible D gene (5 bases). The CDR3 consists of 14 residues. Between the trimmed V and J ends, which lost 5 bases and 7 bases, there was a span of 15 bases. Per the germline V gene, CDR1 is LNHDA and CDR2 is SQIVND (reference sequence).

This clonotype was seen more than once but under ten times. The gene calls are TRBV30 and TRBJ2-5; 11 bases map to TRBD1. Per the germline V gene, CDR1 is GTSNPN and CDR2 is SVGIG (reference sequence). Unmatched junction bases numbered 6, after V lost 4 bases and J lost 5 bases. This CDR3 has 14 residues. The chain's CDR3 is CAWTTGQGAETQYF. The CDR3 bases are TGTGCCTGGACCACCGGACAGGGGGCGGAGACCCAGTACTTC.